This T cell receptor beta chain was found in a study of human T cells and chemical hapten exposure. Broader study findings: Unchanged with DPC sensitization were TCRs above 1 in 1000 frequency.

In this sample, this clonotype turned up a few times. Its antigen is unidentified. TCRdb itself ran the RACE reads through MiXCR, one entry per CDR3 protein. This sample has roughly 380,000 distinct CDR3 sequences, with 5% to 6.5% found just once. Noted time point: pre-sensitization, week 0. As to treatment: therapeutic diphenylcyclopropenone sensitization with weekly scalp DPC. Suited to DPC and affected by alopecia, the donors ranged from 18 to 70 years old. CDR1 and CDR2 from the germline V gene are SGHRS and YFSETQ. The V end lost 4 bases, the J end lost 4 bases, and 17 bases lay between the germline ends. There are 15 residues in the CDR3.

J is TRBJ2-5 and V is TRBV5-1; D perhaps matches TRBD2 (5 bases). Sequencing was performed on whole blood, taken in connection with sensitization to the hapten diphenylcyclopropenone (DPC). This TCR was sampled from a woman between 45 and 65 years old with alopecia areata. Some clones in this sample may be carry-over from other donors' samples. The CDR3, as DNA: TGCGCCAGCAGCCTATTTCAAGCGGCGGGAGAGACCCAGTACTTC. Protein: CASSLFQAAGETQYF.